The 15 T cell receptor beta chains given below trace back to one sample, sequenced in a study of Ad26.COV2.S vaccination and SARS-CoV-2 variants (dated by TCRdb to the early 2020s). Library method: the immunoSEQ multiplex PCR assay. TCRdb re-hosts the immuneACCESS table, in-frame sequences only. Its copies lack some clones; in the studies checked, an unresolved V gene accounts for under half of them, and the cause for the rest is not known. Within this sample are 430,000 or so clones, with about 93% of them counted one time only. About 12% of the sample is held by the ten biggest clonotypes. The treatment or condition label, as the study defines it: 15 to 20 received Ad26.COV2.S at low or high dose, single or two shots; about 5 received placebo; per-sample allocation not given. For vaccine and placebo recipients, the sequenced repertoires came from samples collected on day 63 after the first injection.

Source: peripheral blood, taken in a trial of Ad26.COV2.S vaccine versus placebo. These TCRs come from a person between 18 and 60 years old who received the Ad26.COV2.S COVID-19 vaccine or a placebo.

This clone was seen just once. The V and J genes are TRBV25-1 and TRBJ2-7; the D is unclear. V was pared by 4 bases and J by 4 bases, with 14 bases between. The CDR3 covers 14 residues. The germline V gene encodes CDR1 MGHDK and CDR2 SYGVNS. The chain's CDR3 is CASSGLSVMYEQYF. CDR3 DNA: TGTGCCAGCAGTGGGCTTTCAGTTATGTACGAGCAGTACTTC.

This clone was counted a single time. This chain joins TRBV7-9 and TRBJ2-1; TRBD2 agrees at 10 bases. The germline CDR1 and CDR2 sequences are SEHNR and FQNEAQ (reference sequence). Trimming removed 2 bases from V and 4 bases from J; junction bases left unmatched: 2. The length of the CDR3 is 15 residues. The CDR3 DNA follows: TGTGCCAGCAGCTTACCAGCGGGAGGGTACAATGAGCAGTTCTTC. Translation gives CASSLPAGGYNEQFF.

The CDR3 DNA sequence: TGTGCCAGCAGCTTAGTGGGGACAGTAGGGATGAACACTGAAGCTTTCTTT. Translating it yields CASSLVGTVGMNTEAFF. The J gene is TRBJ1-1, the V gene TRBV7-9; 7 bases align to TRBD1. From germline, CDR1 is SEHNR and CDR2 FQNEAQ (reference sequence). After removal of 1 base from V and 0 bases from J, the junction contained 8 bases not matched to a gene. CDR3 length: 17 residues.

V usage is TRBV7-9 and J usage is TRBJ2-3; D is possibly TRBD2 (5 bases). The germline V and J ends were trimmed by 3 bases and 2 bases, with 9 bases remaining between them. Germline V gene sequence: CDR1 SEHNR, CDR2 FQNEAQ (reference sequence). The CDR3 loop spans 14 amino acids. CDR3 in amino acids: CASSLSGTTDTQYF. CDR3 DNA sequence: TGTGCCAGCAGCTTGAGCGGAACCACAGATACGCAGTATTTT.

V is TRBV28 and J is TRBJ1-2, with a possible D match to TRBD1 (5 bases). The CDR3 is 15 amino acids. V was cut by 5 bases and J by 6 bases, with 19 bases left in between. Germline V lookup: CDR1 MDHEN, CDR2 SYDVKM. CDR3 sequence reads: CASSTPGTPAHGYTF. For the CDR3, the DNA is TGTGCCAGCAGTACACCCGGGACTCCTGCTCATGGCTACACCTTC.

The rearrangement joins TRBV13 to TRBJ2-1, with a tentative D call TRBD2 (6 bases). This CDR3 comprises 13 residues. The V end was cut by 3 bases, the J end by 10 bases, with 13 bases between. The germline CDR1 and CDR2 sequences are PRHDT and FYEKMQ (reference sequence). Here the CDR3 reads CASSLGRDGEQFF. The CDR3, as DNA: TGTGCCAGCAGCTTGGGGCGGGATGGGGAGCAGTTCTTC.

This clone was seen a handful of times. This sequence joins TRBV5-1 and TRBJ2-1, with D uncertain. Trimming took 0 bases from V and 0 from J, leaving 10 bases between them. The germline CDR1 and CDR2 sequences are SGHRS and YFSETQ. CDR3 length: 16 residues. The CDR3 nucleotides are TGCGCCAGCAGCTTGGTTCCGGTGAGCTCCTACAATGAGCAGTTCTTC. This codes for CASSLVPVSSYNEQFF.

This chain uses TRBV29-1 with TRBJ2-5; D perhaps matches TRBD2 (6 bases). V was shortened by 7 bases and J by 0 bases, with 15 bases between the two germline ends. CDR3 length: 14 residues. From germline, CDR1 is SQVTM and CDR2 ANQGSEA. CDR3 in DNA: TGCAGCGCGCCGGGACTCTTGTACCAAGAGACCCAGTACTTC. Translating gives CSAPGLLYQETQYF.

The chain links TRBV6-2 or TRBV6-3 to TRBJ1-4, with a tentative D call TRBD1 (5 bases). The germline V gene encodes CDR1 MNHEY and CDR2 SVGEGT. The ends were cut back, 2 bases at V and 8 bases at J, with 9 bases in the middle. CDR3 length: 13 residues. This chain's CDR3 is CASSYRGDEKLFF. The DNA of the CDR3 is TGTGCCAGCAGTTACAGGGGAGACGAAAAACTGTTTTTT.

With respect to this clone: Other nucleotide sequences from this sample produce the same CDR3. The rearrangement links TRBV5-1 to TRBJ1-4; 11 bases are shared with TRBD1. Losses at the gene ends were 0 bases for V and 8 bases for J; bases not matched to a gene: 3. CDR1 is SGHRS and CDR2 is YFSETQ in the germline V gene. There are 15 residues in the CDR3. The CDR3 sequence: CASSLGDRGREKLFF. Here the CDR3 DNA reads TGCGCCAGCAGCTTGGGGGACAGGGGGAGAGAAAAACTGTTTTTT.

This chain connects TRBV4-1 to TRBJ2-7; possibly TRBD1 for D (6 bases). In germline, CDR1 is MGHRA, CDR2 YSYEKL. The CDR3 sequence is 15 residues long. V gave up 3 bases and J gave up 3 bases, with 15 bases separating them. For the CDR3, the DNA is TGCGCCAGCAGCCACCCCCTCGGACAGCTCTACGAGCAGTACTTC. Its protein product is CASSHPLGQLYEQYF.

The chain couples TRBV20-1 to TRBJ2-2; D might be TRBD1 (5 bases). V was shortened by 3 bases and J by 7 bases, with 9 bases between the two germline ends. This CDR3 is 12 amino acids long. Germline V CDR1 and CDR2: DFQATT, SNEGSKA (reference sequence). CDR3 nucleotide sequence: TGCAGTGCTAGTTTAGGGGTCGGGGAGCTGTTTTTT. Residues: CSASLGVGELFF.

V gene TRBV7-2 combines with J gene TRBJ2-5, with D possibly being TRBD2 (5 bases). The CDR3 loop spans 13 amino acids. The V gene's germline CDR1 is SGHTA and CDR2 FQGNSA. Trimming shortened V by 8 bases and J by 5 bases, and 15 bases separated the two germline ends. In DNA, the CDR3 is TGTGCCAGCGCCGGGATGGTAGGGGAGACCCAGTACTTC. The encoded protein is CASAGMVGETQYF.

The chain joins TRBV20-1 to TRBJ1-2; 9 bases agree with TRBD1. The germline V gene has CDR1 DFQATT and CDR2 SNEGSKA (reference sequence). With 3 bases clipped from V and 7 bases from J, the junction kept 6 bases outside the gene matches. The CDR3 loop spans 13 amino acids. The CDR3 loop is CSASPGQGAGYTF. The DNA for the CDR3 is TGCAGTGCTAGTCCGGGACAGGGAGCTGGCTACACCTTC.

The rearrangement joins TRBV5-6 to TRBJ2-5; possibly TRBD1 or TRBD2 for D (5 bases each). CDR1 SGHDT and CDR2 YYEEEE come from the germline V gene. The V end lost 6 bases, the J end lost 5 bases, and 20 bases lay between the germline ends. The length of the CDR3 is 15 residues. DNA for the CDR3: TGTGCCAGCATACTTCTTTCCGGGACGAGGGAGACCCAGTACTTC. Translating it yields CASILLSGTRETQYF.